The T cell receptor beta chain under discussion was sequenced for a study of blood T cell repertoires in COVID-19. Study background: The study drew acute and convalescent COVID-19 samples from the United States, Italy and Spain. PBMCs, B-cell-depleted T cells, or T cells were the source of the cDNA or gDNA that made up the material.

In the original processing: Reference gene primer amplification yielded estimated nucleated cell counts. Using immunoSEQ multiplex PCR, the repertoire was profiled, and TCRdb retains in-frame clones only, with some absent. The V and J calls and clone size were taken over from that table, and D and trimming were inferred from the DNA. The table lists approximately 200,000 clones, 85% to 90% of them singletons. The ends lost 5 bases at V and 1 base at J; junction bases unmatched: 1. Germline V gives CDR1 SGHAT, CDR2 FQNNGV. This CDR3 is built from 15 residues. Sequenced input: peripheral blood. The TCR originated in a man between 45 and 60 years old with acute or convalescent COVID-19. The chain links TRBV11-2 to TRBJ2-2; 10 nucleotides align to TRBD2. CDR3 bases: TGTGCCAGCAGCCGGACTAGCGGGAACACCGGGGAGCTGTTTTTT. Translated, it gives CASSRTSGNTGELFF.